Following are 10 T cell receptor beta chains from one sample sequenced in a study of blood T cell repertoires in COVID-19. Measured with immunoSEQ multiplex PCR; TCRdb has only the in-frame clones, and not every one. The table includes 130,000 to 150,000 clones, 75% to 90% detected once. What was sequenced was peripheral blood. The source of these receptors is a man in his 70s who had recovered from COVID-19.

The chain uses TRBV3-1 (or the pseudogene TRBV3-2) and TRBJ2-5, with a weak D call TRBD2 (5 bases). Trimming shortened V by 5 bases and J by 0 bases, and 7 bases separated the two germline ends. The CDR3 extends over 13 amino acids. In germline, CDR1 is LGHDT, CDR2 YNNKEL (reference sequence). The chain's CDR3 is CASSSGYQETQYF. DNA for the CDR3: TGTGCCAGCAGCTCGGGGTACCAAGAGACCCAGTACTTC.

The chain carries TRBV7-9 and TRBJ2-3; 10 positions agree with TRBD2. The CDR3 extends over 16 amino acids. CDR1 and CDR2 from the germline V gene are SEHNR and FQNEAQ (reference sequence). V lost 4 bases to trimming and J lost 5 bases; unmatched junction nucleotides: 9. The CDR3 is CASSSRLAGMLDTQYF. The DNA for the CDR3 is TGTGCCAGCAGCTCCCGACTAGCGGGCATGCTAGATACGCAGTATTTT.

This chain links TRBV7-2 with TRBJ2-3; 7 bases are a match to TRBD2. The CDR3 is 13 amino acids. The V gene end was trimmed by 1 base and the J gene end by 8 bases; junction bases not matched to a gene: 3. Germline values: CDR1 SGHTA, CDR2 FQGNSA. The CDR3 is CASSLEERGTQYF. DNA for the CDR3: TGTGCCAGCAGCTTAGAGGAGCGGGGTACGCAGTATTTT.

The V call is TRBV24-1, the J call TRBJ2-1; 8 nucleotides align to TRBD2. The CDR3 length is 14 residues. Germline V gene data show CDR1 as KGHDR and CDR2 as SFDVKD. The V segment lost 7 bases and the J segment 9 bases; nucleotides outside the gene matches: 10. The CDR3 DNA sequence: TGTGCCACCAGCTCGACCGGGAGGGCAGGTGAGCAGTTCTTC. This codes for CATSSTGRAGEQFF.

V and J are TRBV15 and TRBJ1-2, with 8 bases identical to TRBD1. J lost 4 bases, V lost 0 bases, and 10 bases had no gene match. In germline, CDR1 is LNHNV, CDR2 YYDKDF (reference sequence). The CDR3 runs to 17 residues. CDR3 protein: CATSRDPIADRGYGYTF. Written as DNA, the CDR3 is TGTGCCACCAGCAGAGATCCGATCGCAGACAGGGGCTATGGCTACACCTTC.

V is TRBV5-1 and J is TRBJ2-7; D might be TRBD2 (5 bases). V lost 7 bases, J lost 0 bases, and 14 bases lay in between. CDR3 length: 14 amino acids. Germline CDR1 reads SGHRS; CDR2 reads YFSETQ. Here the CDR3 reads CASGETTTSYEQYF. For the CDR3, the DNA is TGCGCCAGCGGCGAAACGACTACCTCCTACGAGCAGTACTTC.

The gene calls are TRBV18 and TRBJ2-7; D is possibly TRBD2 (6 bases). The CDR3 sequence is 15 residues long. Per germline, CDR1 KGHSH and CDR2 LQKENI. Trimming removed 2 bases from V and 4 bases from J, with 15 bases in between. The CDR3 loop reads CASSPFPAGLYEQYF. As DNA, the CDR3 is TGTGCCAGCTCACCATTTCCAGCGGGCCTATACGAGCAGTACTTC.

The chain employs TRBV14 and TRBJ1-2; D gene unclear. CDR3 size: 14 residues. V gave up 4 bases and J gave up 4 bases, with 13 bases separating them. Germline CDR1 is SGHDN and CDR2 is FVKESK. The CDR3 DNA reads as TGTGCCAGCAGCCCGTCGACGGGAGTCTATGGCTACACCTTC. This encodes CASSPSTGVYGYTF. Filled out from reference TRBV14 and TRBJ1-2, the complete variable domain reads EAGVTQFPSHSVIEKGQTVTLRCDPISGHDNLYWYRRVMGKEIKFLLHFVKESKQDESGMPNNRFLAERTGGTYSTLKVQPAELEDSGVYFCASSPSTGVYGYTFGSGTRLTVV.

The chain recombines TRBV7-2 with TRBJ2-3; 7 bases align to TRBD2. Germline trimming cut 2 bases from V and 5 bases from J; bases unmatched to any gene: 7. There are 15 residues in the CDR3. Per the germline V gene, CDR1 is SGHTA and CDR2 is FQGNSA. The CDR3 sequence is CASSLSGIRVDTQYF. The CDR3 bases are TGTGCCAGCAGCTTAAGCGGGATAAGGGTAGATACGCAGTATTTT.

This clone was found many times. V gene TRBV5-1 combines with J gene TRBJ2-1; TRBD1 might be the D (5 bases). CDR1 is SGHRS, CDR2 YFSETQ, per germline. This CDR3 is built from 15 residues. V was cut by 0 bases and J by 3 bases, with 10 bases left in between. The CDR3 sequence is CASSLDQGSYNEQFF. CDR3 sequence (DNA): TGCGCCAGCAGCTTGGATCAGGGAAGCTACAATGAGCAGTTCTTC.